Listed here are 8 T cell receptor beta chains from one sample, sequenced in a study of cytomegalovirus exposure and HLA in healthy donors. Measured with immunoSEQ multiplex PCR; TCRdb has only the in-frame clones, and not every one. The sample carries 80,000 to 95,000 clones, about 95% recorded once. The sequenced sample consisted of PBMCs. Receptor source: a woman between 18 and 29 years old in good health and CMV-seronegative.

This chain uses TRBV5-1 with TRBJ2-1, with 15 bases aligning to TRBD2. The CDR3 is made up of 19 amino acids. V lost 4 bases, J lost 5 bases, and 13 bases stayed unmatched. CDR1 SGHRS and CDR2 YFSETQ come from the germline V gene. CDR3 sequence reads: CASSVTGLAGGGEDNEQFF. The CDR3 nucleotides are TGCGCCAGCAGCGTAACGGGACTAGCGGGAGGAGGTGAGGACAATGAGCAGTTCTTC. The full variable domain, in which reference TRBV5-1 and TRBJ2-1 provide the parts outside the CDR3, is KAGVTQTPRYLIKTRGQQVTLSCSPISGHRSVSWYQQTPGQGLQFLFEYFSETQRNKGNFPGRFSGRQFSNSRSEMNVSTLELGDSALYLCASSVTGLAGGGEDNEQFFGPGTRLTVL.

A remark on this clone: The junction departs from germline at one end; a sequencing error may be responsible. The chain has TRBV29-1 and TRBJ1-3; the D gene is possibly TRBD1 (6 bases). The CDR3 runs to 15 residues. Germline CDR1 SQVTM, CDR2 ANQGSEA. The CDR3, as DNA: TGCAGCGCTGAACATTCCAGGGGTACTGGAAACACCATATATTTT. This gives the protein CSAEHSRGTGNTIYF.

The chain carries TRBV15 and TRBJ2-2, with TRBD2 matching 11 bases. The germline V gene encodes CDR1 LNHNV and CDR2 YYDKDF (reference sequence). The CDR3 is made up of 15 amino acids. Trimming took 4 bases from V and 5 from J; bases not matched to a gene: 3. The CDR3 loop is CATSTSSGRTGELFF. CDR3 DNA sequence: TGTGCCACCAGCACTTCTAGCGGGAGGACCGGGGAGCTGTTTTTT.

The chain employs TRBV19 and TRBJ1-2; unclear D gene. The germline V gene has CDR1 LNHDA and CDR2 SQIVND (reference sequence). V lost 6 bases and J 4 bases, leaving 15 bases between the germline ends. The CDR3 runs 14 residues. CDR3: CASSSGPGPYGYTF. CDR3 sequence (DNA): TGTGCCAGTAGCTCCGGCCCAGGTCCCTATGGCTACACCTTC.

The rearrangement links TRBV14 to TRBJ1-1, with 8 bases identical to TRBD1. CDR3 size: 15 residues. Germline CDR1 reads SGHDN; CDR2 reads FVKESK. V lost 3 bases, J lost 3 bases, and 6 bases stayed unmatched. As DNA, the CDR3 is TGTGCCAGCAGCCATTGGGACAGGACCGACACTGAAGCTTTCTTT. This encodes CASSHWDRTDTEAFF.

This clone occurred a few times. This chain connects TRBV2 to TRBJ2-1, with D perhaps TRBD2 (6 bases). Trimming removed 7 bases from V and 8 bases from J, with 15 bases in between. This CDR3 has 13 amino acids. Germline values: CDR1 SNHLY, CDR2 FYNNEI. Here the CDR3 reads CASKRESGHEQFF. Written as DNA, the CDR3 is TGTGCCAGCAAACGGGAGTCGGGCCATGAGCAGTTCTTC.

The CDR3 region is CASSIRGSGIPEQFF. CDR3 coding DNA: TGTGCCAGCAGCATCCGGGGTAGCGGGATCCCTGAGCAGTTCTTC. V is TRBV9 and J is TRBJ2-1, with 8 bases lining up with TRBD2. After removal of 4 bases from V and 9 bases from J, the junction contained 12 bases not matched to a gene. The CDR3 extends over 15 amino acids. Germline-derived CDR1 and CDR2 are SGDLS and YYNGEE. Drawing the rest from reference TRBV9 and TRBJ2-1, the complete variable domain is DSGVTQTPKHLITATGQRVTLRCSPRSGDLSVYWYQQSLDQGLQFLIQYYNGEERAKGNILERFSAQQFPDLHSELNLSSLELGDSALYFCASSIRGSGIPEQFFGPGTRLTVL.

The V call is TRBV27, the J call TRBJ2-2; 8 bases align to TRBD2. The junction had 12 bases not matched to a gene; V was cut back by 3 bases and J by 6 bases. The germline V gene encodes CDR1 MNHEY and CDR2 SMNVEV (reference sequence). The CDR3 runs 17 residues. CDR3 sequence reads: CASSFLLREVPAGELFF. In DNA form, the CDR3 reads TGTGCCAGCAGTTTTCTTTTGCGGGAGGTTCCCGCCGGGGAGCTGTTTTTT.